Listed below are T cell receptor beta chains from one sample, sequenced in a study of fetal regulatory T cell absence and autoimmunity. Measured with immunoSEQ multiplex PCR; TCRdb has only the in-frame clones, and not every one. The table has 46,000 or so clones, about 80% seen once. The specimen sequenced was cord blood. These receptors all stem from a newborn boy with IPEX syndrome. Each CDR3 is given with its conserved first and last residue. The D gene is left open where the match is weak. Not all rows give a size; the values are once, few, many and, for expanded clones, a class.

D	size	V	J	CDR3	DNA
-	-	TRBV25-1	TRBJ1-6	CATSPGQYNSPLHF	TGTGCCACGTCACCCGGACAGTATAATTCACCCCTCCACTTT
-	-	TRBV12-1	TRBJ2-5	CASSFRGLAGETQYF	TGTGCCAGCAGCTTTCGGGGACTAGCGGGTGAGACCCAGTACTTC
-	-	TRBV19	TRBJ1-2	CASRKTGERGYTF	TGTGCCAGTAGGAAGACTGGGGAGCGGGGCTACACCTTC
-	-	TRBV30	TRBJ1-1	CAWSVGYTEAFF	TGTGCCTGGAGTGTCGGCTACACTGAAGCTTTCTTT
-	-	TRBV19	TRBJ2-7	CASSIKGVPDEQYF	TGTGCCAGTAGTATTAAGGGTGTTCCCGACGAGCAGTACTTC
-	-	TRBV5-6	TRBJ2-1	CASSYTPGTPYNEQFF	TGTGCCAGCAGCTACACCCCAGGGACCCCCTACAATGAGCAGTTCTTC
-	-	TRBV21-1	TRBJ1-1	CASSFDRVGWTEAFF	TGTGCCAGCAGCTTCGACAGGGTAGGATGGACTGAAGCTTTCTTT
-	once	TRBV5-1	TRBJ2-3	CASSLPLPRTGDFTDTQYF	TGCGCCAGCAGCTTGCCTTTACCCCGAACAGGGGACTTCACAGATACGCAGTATTTT
TRBD2	-	TRBV30	TRBJ2-3	CACPGLAGGDTQYF	TGTGCCTGCCCGGGGCTAGCGGGGGGAGATACGCAGTATTTT
TRBD2	-	TRBV4-1	TRBJ2-3	CASSPSRHSGGVTDTQYF	TGCGCCAGCAGCCCATCCCGCCATAGCGGGGGGGTTACAGATACGCAGTATTTT
-	-	TRBV6-5	TRBJ2-1	CASSPFHSSYNEQFF	TGTGCCAGCAGTCCATTCCATTCCTCCTACAATGAGCAGTTCTTC
-	-	TRBV7-4	TRBJ2-3	CASSLRAVPRGTDTQYF	TGTGCCAGCAGCTTACGGGCGGTACCTAGGGGCACAGATACGCAGTATTTT
TRBD1	-	TRBV5-1	TRBJ1-2	CASSLRQGSYGYTF	TGCGCCAGCAGCTTGCGACAGGGTAGCTATGGCTACACCTTC
-	-	TRBV10-2	TRBJ1-3	CASSENSGSGNTIYF	TGCGCCAGCAGTGAGAATTCGGGCTCTGGAAACACCATATATTTT
-	-	TRBV13	TRBJ1-4	CASSIRDSNEKLFF	TGTGCCAGCAGCATTCGTGACAGTAATGAAAAACTGTTTTTT
TRBD2	-	TRBV9	TRBJ2-1	CASSGRLLAGGYNEQFF	TGTGCCAGCAGCGGTAGGTTGCTAGCGGGGGGCTACAATGAGCAGTTCTTC
-	-	TRBV9	TRBJ2-5	CASSVAYSQETQYF	TGTGCCAGCAGCGTAGCGTACTCTCAAGAGACCCAGTACTTC
TRBD1	once	TRBV5-1	TRBJ1-1	CASSLGRGLMNTEAFF	TGCGCCAGCAGCTTGGGAAGGGGGCTCATGAACACTGAAGCTTTCTTT
TRBD1	-	TRBV7-9	TRBJ2-7	CASSSGTGRNEQYF	TGTGCCAGCAGCTCCGGGACAGGGAGGAACGAGCAGTACTTC
-	-	TRBV5-1	TRBJ1-1	CASSLAAGVNTEAFF	TGCGCCAGCAGCTTGGCCGCGGGGGTGAACACTGAAGCTTTCTTT
TRBD1	few	TRBV11-2	TRBJ2-7	CASSPRDRGTYEQYF	TGTGCCAGCAGCCCCCGGGACAGGGGCACCTACGAGCAGTACTTC
TRBD2	-	TRBV29-1	TRBJ2-5	CSAGGGEGETQYF	TGCAGCGCCGGGGGTGGGGAGGGAGAGACCCAGTACTTC
TRBD1	-	TRBV7-9	TRBJ1-3	CASNGFQGAQGNTIYF	TGTGCCAGCAATGGTTTCCAGGGGGCGCAGGGAAACACCATATATTTT
-	few	TRBV6-1	TRBJ1-6	CASSAGQTFGSPLHF	TGTGCCAGCAGTGCTGGACAGACCTTTGGGTCACCCCTCCACTTT
-	-	TRBV5-6	TRBJ1-1	CASSDTGLDTEAFF	TGTGCCAGCAGCGACACGGGGCTGGACACTGAAGCTTTCTTT
TRBD2	once	TRBV7-2	TRBJ2-3	CASSLVGTSDTSSDTQYF	TGTGCCAGCAGCTTAGTGGGGACTAGCGATACCTCCTCAGATACGCAGTATTTT
-	few	TRBV6-1	TRBJ1-2	CASSEDQLANYGYTF	TGTGCCAGCAGTGAAGACCAGTTAGCTAACTATGGCTACACCTTC
TRBD2	-	TRBV19	TRBJ2-5	CASSIDGREETQYF	TGTGCCAGTAGTATCGACGGGAGGGAAGAGACCCAGTACTTC
-	-	TRBV27	TRBJ1-1	CASSLGQGYTEAFF	TGTGCCAGCAGTTTAGGGCAGGGATATACTGAAGCTTTCTTT
-	-	TRBV5-7	TRBJ1-1	CASSLMRREHNTEAFF	TGTGCCAGCAGCTTGATGAGGAGGGAGCATAACACTGAAGCTTTCTTT
-	-	TRBV7-2	TRBJ2-5	CASSPTGVQETQYF	TGTGCCAGCAGCCCGACGGGTGTCCAAGAGACCCAGTACTTC
TRBD1	-	TRBV12-5	TRBJ2-7	CASGTGTGAYEQYF	TGTGCTAGTGGAACCGGGACAGGAGCCTACGAGCAGTACTTC
-	few	TRBV19	TRBJ2-2	CASTPRGLGMRAFGELFF	TGTGCCAGTACCCCCCGGGGCCTAGGTATGAGGGCCTTTGGGGAGCTGTTTTTT